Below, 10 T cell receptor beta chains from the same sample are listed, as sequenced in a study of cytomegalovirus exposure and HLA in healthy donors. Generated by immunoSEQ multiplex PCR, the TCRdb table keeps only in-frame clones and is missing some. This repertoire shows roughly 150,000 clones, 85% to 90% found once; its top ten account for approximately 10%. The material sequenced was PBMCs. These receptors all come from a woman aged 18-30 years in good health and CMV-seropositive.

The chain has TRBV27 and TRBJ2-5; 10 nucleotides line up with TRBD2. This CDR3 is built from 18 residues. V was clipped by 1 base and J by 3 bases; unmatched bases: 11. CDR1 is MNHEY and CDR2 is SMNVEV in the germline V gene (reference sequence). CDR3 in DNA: TGTGCCAGCAGTTTATGGGGGACTAGCGAGCCCGCCGAAGAGACCCAGTACTTC. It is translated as CASSLWGTSEPAEETQYF.

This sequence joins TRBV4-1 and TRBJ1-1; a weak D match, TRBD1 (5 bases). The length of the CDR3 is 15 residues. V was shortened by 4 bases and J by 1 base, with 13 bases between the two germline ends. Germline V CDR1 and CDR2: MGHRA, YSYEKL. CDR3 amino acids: CASSRPLQGNTEAFF. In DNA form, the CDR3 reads TGCGCCAGCAGCCGACCCCTCCAGGGGAACACTGAAGCTTTCTTT.

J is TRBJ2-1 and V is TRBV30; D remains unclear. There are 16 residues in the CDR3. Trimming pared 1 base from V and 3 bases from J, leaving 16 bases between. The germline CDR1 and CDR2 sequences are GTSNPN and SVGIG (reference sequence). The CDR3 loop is CAWSGAIRPLYNEQFF. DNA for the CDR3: TGTGCCTGGAGTGGGGCGATCAGGCCACTCTACAATGAGCAGTTCTTC.

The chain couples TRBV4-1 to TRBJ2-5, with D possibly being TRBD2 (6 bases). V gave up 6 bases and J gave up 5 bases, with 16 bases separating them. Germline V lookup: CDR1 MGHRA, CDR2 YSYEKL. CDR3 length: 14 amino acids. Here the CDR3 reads CASSVHGGTETQYF. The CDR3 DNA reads TGCGCCAGCAGTGTACACGGCGGGACGGAGACCCAGTACTTC.

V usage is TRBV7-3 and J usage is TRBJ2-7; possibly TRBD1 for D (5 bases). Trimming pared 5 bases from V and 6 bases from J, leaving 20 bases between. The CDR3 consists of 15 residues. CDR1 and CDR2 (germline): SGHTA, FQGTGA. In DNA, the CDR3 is TGTGCCAGCAGCCCCCGGTGGACAACCCTAGGCGAGCAGTACTTC. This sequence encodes CASSPRWTTLGEQYF.

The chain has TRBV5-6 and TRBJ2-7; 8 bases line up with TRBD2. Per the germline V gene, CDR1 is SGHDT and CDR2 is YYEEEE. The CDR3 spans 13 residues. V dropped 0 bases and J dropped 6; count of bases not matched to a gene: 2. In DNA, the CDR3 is TGTGCCAGCAGCTTGGGCCTAGCGGGCGAGCAGTACTTC. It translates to CASSLGLAGEQYF.

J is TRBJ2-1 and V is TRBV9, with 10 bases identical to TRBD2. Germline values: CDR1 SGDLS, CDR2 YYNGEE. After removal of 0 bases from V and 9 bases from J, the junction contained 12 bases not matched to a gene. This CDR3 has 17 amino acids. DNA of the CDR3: TGTGCCAGCAGCGTAGGAGGAGCGGGAGGGCCATCAGGTGAGCAGTTCTTC. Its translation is CASSVGGAGGPSGEQFF.

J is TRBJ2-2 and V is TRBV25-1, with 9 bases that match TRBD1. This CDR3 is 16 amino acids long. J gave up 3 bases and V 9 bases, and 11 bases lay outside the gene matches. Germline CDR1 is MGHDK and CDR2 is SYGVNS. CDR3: CASQTLRTGDTGELFF. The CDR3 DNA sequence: TGTGCCAGTCAAACCCTTAGGACAGGGGACACCGGGGAGCTGTTTTTT. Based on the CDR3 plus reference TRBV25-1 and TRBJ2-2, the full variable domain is EADIYQTPRYLVIGTGKKITLECSQTMGHDKMYWYQQDPGMELHLIHYSYGVNSTEKGDLSSESTVSRIRTEHFPLTLESARPSHTSQYLCASQTLRTGDTGELFFGEGSRLTVL.

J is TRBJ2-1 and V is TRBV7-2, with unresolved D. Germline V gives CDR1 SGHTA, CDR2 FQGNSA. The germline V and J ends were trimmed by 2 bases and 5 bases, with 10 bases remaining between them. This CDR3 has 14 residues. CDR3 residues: CASSLISQNNEQFF. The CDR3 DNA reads TGTGCCAGCAGCTTAATTTCCCAGAACAATGAGCAGTTCTTC.

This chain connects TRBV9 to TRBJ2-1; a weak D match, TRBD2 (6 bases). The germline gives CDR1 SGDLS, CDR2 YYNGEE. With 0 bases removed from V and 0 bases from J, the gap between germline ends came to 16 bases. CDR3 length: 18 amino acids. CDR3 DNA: TGTGCCAGCAGCGTAGTTGGCGGGAACCCCCACTCCTACAATGAGCAGTTCTTC. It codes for CASSVVGGNPHSYNEQFF.